This section outlines one TCR beta chain sequence together with its context. Per the germline V gene, CDR1 is SQVTM and CDR2 is ANQGSEA. The CDR3 length is 14 residues. V dropped 4 bases and J dropped 1 base, with 13 bases sitting between them. These data come from a study of T-cell memory formation after mild COVID-19. TCRdb re-analysed the 5' RACE reads in MiXCR, keeping a single row per CDR3 protein. The table shows about half a million distinct CDR3 sequences, with roughly 18% occurring only once. The gene calls are TRBV29-1 and TRBJ1-1; the D is unclear. The sequenced sample consisted of PBMCs or a T cell subset sorted from them (not recorded which). The TCR originated in an adult woman who had mild COVID-19 (a few samples of this study predate the infection). Cell type and time point are not known. The chain's CDR3 is CSVGYSLPNTEAFF. For the CDR3, the DNA is TGCAGCGTTGGATACAGCCTACCGAACACTGAAGCTTTCTTT.